The sequence of this T cell receptor beta chain was determined in a study of control samples from healthy donors and cancer patients. The CDR3 is 14 residues long. Germline V gene lookup returns CDR1 DFQATT and CDR2 SNEGSKA (reference sequence). V lost 3 bases and J 4 bases, leaving 15 bases between the germline ends. Here immunoSEQ multiplex PCR was the method, and the copy in TCRdb shows in-frame clones only, minus some. The sample has about 130,000 clones; just over 90% are singletons. The chain joins TRBV20-1 to TRBJ1-1; D may be TRBD1 (5 bases). The sequencing sample was made of PBMCs. The receptor was isolated from a man in his fifties or sixties with head and neck cancer. The CDR3 sequence: CSASGGAGSTEAFF. The CDR3 DNA follows: TGCAGTGCTAGTGGCGGGGCGGGCAGCACTGAAGCTTTCTTT.